The sequence of this T cell receptor beta chain was determined in a study of early T cells in non-severe SARS-CoV-2 infection. At the level of the study: The chains were unpaired, and the sequenced material was bulk RNA from unsorted whole blood.

Study findings and constraints: Matching with VDJdb favored anti-spike CD8 responses (missing private and CD4 specificities).

Attached unique molecular identifiers marked individual cDNA molecules. TCRdb re-called the 5' RACE reads through MiXCR, storing one row per CDR3 protein. The sample has more than 65,000 distinct CDR3 sequences, 13% to 15% seen once. Many counts were recorded for this clonotype. Antigen unknown. CDR1 is MDHEN, CDR2 SYDVKM, per germline. V shed 8 bases and J 2 bases; nucleotides not matched to a gene: 14. This CDR3 is 16 amino acids long. The sample was whole blood, taken at baseline. V usage is TRBV28 and J usage is TRBJ2-7, with 8 bases that match TRBD2. This sequence was found in an adult who was a healthcare worker with PCR-confirmed SARS-CoV-2 infection or an uninfected control (not recorded which). The CDR3 here is CASQGGAGGSAYEQYF. The CDR3 DNA reads TGTGCCAGCCAGGGCGGGGCGGGAGGTTCCGCCTACGAGCAGTACTTC.